This is a list of T cell receptor beta chains from one sample in a study of PD-L1 blockade in urothelial cancer. Sequencing used immunoSEQ multiplex PCR; TCRdb keeps in-frame clones, though not all of them. Of roughly 25,000 clones in the sample, 82% were seen once. This specimen consisted of PBMCs, obtained around atezolizumab (anti-PD-L1) treatment. All receptors come from a man aged 65-85 years with urothelial cancer. Both conserved end residues are part of each CDR3. A D gene is named only where the DNA matches it firmly. The listing skips clone size in some rows; elsewhere it reads once, few, many or a size class.

TRBV5-4,TRBD1,TRBJ1-3,.,TGTGCCAGCAGCAAAAGGGACAGTGCGCGAGGAAACACCATATATTTT,CASSKRDSARGNTIYF
TRBV27,TRBD2,TRBJ2-1,.,TGTGCCAGCAGTCCAGGGAGGGGTTCCTACAATGAGCAGTTCTTC,CASSPGRGSYNEQFF
TRBV9,TRBD1,TRBJ1-1,few,TGTGCCAGCACAGGGGGCACTGAAGCTTTCTTT,CASTGGTEAFF
TRBV4-2,TRBD1,TRBJ1-2,.,TGTGCCAGCAGCCAACCGACAGGGGGCGACTATGGCTACACCTTC,CASSQPTGGDYGYTF
TRBV19,TRBD2,TRBJ2-1,.,TGTGCCAGTAGTCTCGGACTAGAGGGTGAGCAGTTCTTC,CASSLGLEGEQFF
TRBV5-4,.,TRBJ2-7,.,TGTGCCAGCAGCTTCGGGAGCTCCTACGAGCAGTACTTC,CASSFGSSYEQYF
TRBV6-5,.,TRBJ2-3,.,TGTGCCAGCCGTAGGGGCTATCAAACAGATACGCAGTATTTT,CASRRGYQTDTQYF
TRBV18,.,TRBJ2-1,.,TGTGCCAGCTCACCCACACGACGAGCAGAGGGCTTCAACAATGAGCAGTTCTTC,CASSPTRRAEGFNNEQFF
TRBV6-6,.,TRBJ2-7,once,TGTGCCAGCTCTACGGGAGGGACAGGGTCCTACGAGCAGTACTTC,CASSTGGTGSYEQYF
TRBV4-2,TRBD1,TRBJ2-5,.,TGTGCCAGCAGCCAAGGAGAGGGGGCTAAGGAGACCCAGTACTTC,CASSQGEGAKETQYF
TRBV27,TRBD1,TRBJ1-2,.,TGTGCCAGCAGTCGGACAGGGGGCGCCGGCTATGGCTACACCTTC,CASSRTGGAGYGYTF
TRBV28,.,TRBJ1-1,.,TGTGCCAGCAGGCATTCAGGGGCCGGGGACACTGAAGCTTTCTTT,CASRHSGAGDTEAFF
TRBV28,.,TRBJ1-2,.,TGTGCCAGTGGTCGTAATGAGTATGGCTACACCTTC,CASGRNEYGYTF
TRBV28,.,TRBJ1-2,.,TGTGCCACCCAAACCTCGGGAAAATTCCCCTATGGCTACACCTTC,CATQTSGKFPYGYTF
TRBV7-2,TRBD2,TRBJ2-7,.,TGTGCCAGCAGCATTACTAGCGGGGCCTCCTACGAGCAGTACTTC,CASSITSGASYEQYF
TRBV6-1,.,TRBJ2-4,.,TGTGCCAGCACCTTACTATCCGGACAGCCAAACATTCAGTACTTC,CASTLLSGQPNIQYF
TRBV7-2,TRBD2,TRBJ2-1,.,TGTGCCAGCAGCTTAAGACTAGCGGGATCCCACAGGGACAATGAGCAGTTCTTC,CASSLRLAGSHRDNEQFF
TRBV6-6,.,TRBJ2-3,.,TGTGCCAGCAGTTGGTCTAGCGAGACGCAGTATTTT,CASSWSSETQYF
TRBV4-3,.,TRBJ1-2,.,TGCGCCAGCAGCCAAGGTCCCCGGACTTTTAACTATGGCTACACCTTC,CASSQGPRTFNYGYTF
TRBV5-1,.,TRBJ2-5,few,TGCGCCAGCAGCTTGGATACACCTCAAGAGACCCAGTACTTC,CASSLDTPQETQYF
TRBV25-1,TRBD1,TRBJ2-7,.,TGTGCCAGCAGCTTTTCAGGGGGCTACGAGCAGTACTTC,CASSFSGGYEQYF
TRBV29-1,.,TRBJ2-2,.,TGCAGTACCGGAGGTACAGGGAACGCGAACACCGGGGAGCTGTTTTTT,CSTGGTGNANTGELFF
TRBV6-4,.,TRBJ2-1,.,TGTGCCAGCAGTGACTCTAGCGGCTCCTACAATGAGCAGTTCTTC,CASSDSSGSYNEQFF
TRBV6-6,TRBD1,TRBJ2-7,.,TGTGCCAGCAGGGGGACAGCGATCTACGAGCAGTACTTC,CASRGTAIYEQYF
TRBV5-1,TRBD2,TRBJ2-5,.,TGCGCCAGCAGCTCCGGGACTAGCAGGGAGACCCAGTACTTC,CASSSGTSRETQYF
TRBV7-9,.,TRBJ1-2,.,TGTGCCAGCAGCTTGACAGAGGATGGCTACACCTTC,CASSLTEDGYTF
TRBV2,.,TRBJ1-2,once,TGTGCCAGCAGTTTTAGCCGGGACTACACCTTC,CASSFSRDYTF
TRBV4-3,.,TRBJ2-2,.,TGCGCCAGCAGCCAAGAGCCTCGCGCGTCGCTGGTGGGGGAGCTGTTTTTT,CASSQEPRASLVGELFF
TRBV7-2,TRBD2,TRBJ2-7,few,TGTGCCAGCAGCTTAGAACTAGCGGGAGGGGCCTACGAGCAGTACTTC,CASSLELAGGAYEQYF
TRBV10-1,TRBD2,TRBJ2-7,.,TGCGCCAGCAGTAGCGGGAGCCTCTACGAGCAGTACTTC,CASSSGSLYEQYF
TRBV7-1,.,TRBJ2-1,.,TGTGCCAGCAGCTCCTCCCGGTCCGGGCGGCCCAGCGGCCCCGAAAATAGCTCCTACAATGAGCAGTTCTTC,CASSSSRSGRPSGPENSSYNEQFF
TRBV5-6,.,TRBJ2-7,.,TGTGCCAGCAGCTTGGGATTCGCGGAGGGTATTGACCACGAGCAGTACTTC,CASSLGFAEGIDHEQYF
TRBV7-2,.,TRBJ1-2,.,TGTGCCAGCAGCCGTACTGTAGCTAACTATGGCTACACCTTC,CASSRTVANYGYTF
TRBV7-2,.,TRBJ2-1,.,TGTGCCAGCAGCTTGACTAGCAGGGGAGGTGAGCAGTTCTTC,CASSLTSRGGEQFF
TRBV7-9,.,TRBJ1-1,once,TGTGCCAGCAGCTGGATGGGGGGCACTGAAGCTTTCTTT,CASSWMGGTEAFF
TRBV7-2,.,TRBJ2-1,.,TGTGCCAGCAGCCCGACTACAGGGGAGGATGAGCAGTTCTTC,CASSPTTGEDEQFF
TRBV4-3,TRBD1,TRBJ1-4,.,TGCGCCAGCAGCCAAGTCCCTCCCAGGGGGAAGAGAGATGAAAAACTGTTTTTT,CASSQVPPRGKRDEKLFF
TRBV11-2,TRBD1,TRBJ2-3,.,TGTGCCAGCAGCTTCAACATCAGCCCGGGACAGGGAGGTACGCAGTATTTT,CASSFNISPGQGGTQYF